These T cell receptor beta chains were read from a single sample in a study of T cells in Graves' hyperthyroidism and ophthalmopathy. Each CDR3 protein gets one entry after TCRdb re-called the multiplex PCR reads with MiXCR. The sample comprises around 520,000 distinct CDR3 sequences, 11% to 15% of which are singletons, and approximately 13% rests with the top ten. Sequenced input: blood. The receptors here all came from a woman aged 40-49 years with Graves' hyperthyroidism. The CDR3 runs from the conserved cysteine through the conserved F or W. Fields, in order: clone size, V gene, J gene, D gene, CDR3 DNA, CDR3 protein. A D gene is named only where the DNA matches it firmly. For some rows the clone size is stated as once, few or many, or as a class when expanded; others skip it.

clone_size: few; v_call: TRBV5-1; j_call: TRBJ1-5; d_call: NA; cdr3_nt: TGCGCCAGCAGCTTGTTTTATAGGGGGGTAGGAAATCAGCCCCAGCATTTT; cdr3_aa: CASSLFYRGVGNQPQHF
clone_size: many; v_call: TRBV27; j_call: TRBJ1-1; d_call: NA; cdr3_nt: TGTGCCAGCAACCCCTCGGGGGGGGGCACTGAAGCTTTCTTT; cdr3_aa: CASNPSGGGTEAFF
clone_size: many; v_call: TRBV20-1; j_call: TRBJ2-1; d_call: NA; cdr3_nt: TGCAGTGCTAGGAGTGAAGGACCCTACAATGAGCAGTTCTTC; cdr3_aa: CSARSEGPYNEQFF
clone_size: few; v_call: TRBV9; j_call: TRBJ2-7; d_call: TRBD1; cdr3_nt: TGTGCCAGCAGCGTACGGGGACAGGGTCCTGGTGAGCAGTACTTC; cdr3_aa: CASSVRGQGPGEQYF
clone_size: NA; v_call: TRBV10-3; j_call: TRBJ2-2; d_call: NA; cdr3_nt: TGTGCCATCAGTGAGGGTAGGGGGAACACCGGGGAGCTGTTTTTT; cdr3_aa: CAISEGRGNTGELFF
clone_size: once; v_call: TRBV6-2/TRBV6-3; j_call: TRBJ2-1; d_call: TRBD1; cdr3_nt: TGTGCCAGCACCAGGGGACAGCTTAACGATGAGCAGTTCTTC; cdr3_aa: CASTRGQLNDEQFF
clone_size: many; v_call: TRBV2; j_call: TRBJ2-3; d_call: TRBD2; cdr3_nt: TGTGCCAGCAGTGACCACAGGACTAGCGGGAGGGGGATGTTTGGGGATACGCAGTATTTT; cdr3_aa: CASSDHRTSGRGMFGDTQYF
clone_size: many; v_call: TRBV5-1; j_call: TRBJ2-1; d_call: TRBD2; cdr3_nt: TGCGCCAGCACCCGGGGGGACTCCTACAATGAGCAGTTCTTC; cdr3_aa: CASTRGDSYNEQFF
clone_size: many; v_call: TRBV6-2/TRBV6-3; j_call: TRBJ2-1; d_call: NA; cdr3_nt: TGTGCCACGCAAAAAGGTCTCTCCTACAATGAGCAGTTCTTC; cdr3_aa: CATQKGLSYNEQFF
clone_size: many; v_call: TRBV7-9; j_call: TRBJ2-3; d_call: TRBD2; cdr3_nt: TGTGCCAGCAGCTTAGGGGATAGCGGGAGGGCCCTCGGAGATACGCAGTATTTT; cdr3_aa: CASSLGDSGRALGDTQYF
clone_size: NA; v_call: TRBV20-1; j_call: TRBJ2-1; d_call: NA; cdr3_nt: TGCAGTGCGGATGGTGGGGGCCGGGTATCGTACAATGAGCAGTTCTTC; cdr3_aa: CSADGGGRVSYNEQFF
clone_size: few; v_call: TRBV5-6; j_call: TRBJ2-7; d_call: TRBD2; cdr3_nt: TGTGCCAGCAGCTTCCGGGACTACGGTGACGAGCAGTACTTC; cdr3_aa: CASSFRDYGDEQYF
clone_size: many; v_call: TRBV30; j_call: TRBJ2-1; d_call: NA; cdr3_nt: TGTGCCTGGAGTAATCAGTACAATGAGCAGTTCTTC; cdr3_aa: CAWSNQYNEQFF
clone_size: few; v_call: TRBV30; j_call: TRBJ2-3; d_call: NA; cdr3_nt: TGTGCCTGGAGTGCCGGGGTACGCACAGATACGCAGTATTTT; cdr3_aa: CAWSAGVRTDTQYF
clone_size: many; v_call: TRBV7-2; j_call: TRBJ2-6; d_call: NA; cdr3_nt: TGTGCCAGCAGCTTACGAGGCCGGGTCCTGACTTTC; cdr3_aa: CASSLRGRVLTF
clone_size: few; v_call: TRBV6-5; j_call: TRBJ2-7; d_call: NA; cdr3_nt: TGTGCCAGCAGTTACGGCGACAGGTCGTTGAGCGAGCAGTACTTC; cdr3_aa: CASSYGDRSLSEQYF
clone_size: many; v_call: TRBV27; j_call: TRBJ1-2; d_call: TRBD1; cdr3_nt: TGTGCCAGCAGTCGGCGGGACAGGGAGACCGATGCTAACTATGGCTACACCTTC; cdr3_aa: CASSRRDRETDANYGYTF
clone_size: few; v_call: TRBV5-1; j_call: TRBJ1-5; d_call: NA; cdr3_nt: TGCGCCAGCAGCTTGGCCCAAAATCAGCCCCAGCATTTT; cdr3_aa: CASSLAQNQPQHF
clone_size: many; v_call: TRBV10-2; j_call: TRBJ2-7; d_call: NA; cdr3_nt: TGCGCCAGCAGTGAGGCCCCCACCTACGAGCAGTACTTC; cdr3_aa: CASSEAPTYEQYF
clone_size: many; v_call: TRBV30; j_call: TRBJ1-1; d_call: NA; cdr3_nt: TGTGCCTGGAGTTATGGGCAGGGTGGGAACACTGAAGCTTTCTTT; cdr3_aa: CAWSYGQGGNTEAFF
clone_size: many; v_call: TRBV7-2; j_call: TRBJ2-1; d_call: TRBD2; cdr3_nt: TGTGCCAGCAGCTTAGCGCTGGGACTAGCGTACAATGAGCAGTTCTTC; cdr3_aa: CASSLALGLAYNEQFF
clone_size: many; v_call: TRBV30; j_call: TRBJ2-7; d_call: NA; cdr3_nt: TGTGCCTGGAGTGTAGGTGTAGGGGGACACGAGCAGTACTTC; cdr3_aa: CAWSVGVGGHEQYF
clone_size: NA; v_call: TRBV19; j_call: TRBJ2-7; d_call: TRBD2; cdr3_nt: TGTGCCAGCGAAGAGACTAGCGGGAGTGACGAGCAGTACTTC; cdr3_aa: CASEETSGSDEQYF
clone_size: few; v_call: TRBV6-1; j_call: TRBJ2-3; d_call: TRBD2; cdr3_nt: TGTGCCAGCAGTGAAGCTAGCGGGAGGGCCGGGTACACAGATACGCAGTATTTT; cdr3_aa: CASSEASGRAGYTDTQYF
clone_size: NA; v_call: TRBV5-5; j_call: TRBJ1-5; d_call: TRBD1; cdr3_nt: TGTGCCAGCAGCTTGGGGACAGGGGTTCTTCAGCCCCAGCATTTT; cdr3_aa: CASSLGTGVLQPQHF
clone_size: many; v_call: TRBV11-2; j_call: TRBJ2-2; d_call: TRBD1; cdr3_nt: TGTGCCAGCAGCTCAAAAACAGGGGGCTCTTTCACCGGGGAGCTGTTTTTT; cdr3_aa: CASSSKTGGSFTGELFF
clone_size: many; v_call: TRBV28; j_call: TRBJ1-2; d_call: NA; cdr3_nt: TGTGCCAGCTACTCTGTCGGGGCGGTCAATGGCTACACCTTC; cdr3_aa: CASYSVGAVNGYTF
clone_size: many; v_call: TRBV30; j_call: TRBJ1-1; d_call: TRBD1; cdr3_nt: TGTGCCTGGAGGAAAGGACAGGCTGAAGCTTTCTTT; cdr3_aa: CAWRKGQAEAFF
clone_size: many; v_call: TRBV7-9; j_call: TRBJ2-7; d_call: TRBD2; cdr3_nt: TGTGCCAGCAACATAGCGGGAGCGGCGTCCTACGAGCAGTACTTC; cdr3_aa: CASNIAGAASYEQYF
clone_size: few; v_call: TRBV25-1; j_call: TRBJ2-5; d_call: TRBD2; cdr3_nt: TGTGCCAGCAGTGGCCGGAGCGGGAGGGGGGAGACCCAGTACTTC; cdr3_aa: CASSGRSGRGETQYF
clone_size: many; v_call: TRBV28; j_call: TRBJ1-1; d_call: NA; cdr3_nt: TGTGCCAGCAATTTTAGGGGGGGAGGGATGGAAGCTTTCTTT; cdr3_aa: CASNFRGGGMEAFF
clone_size: once; v_call: TRBV27; j_call: TRBJ2-3; d_call: TRBD2; cdr3_nt: TGTGCCAGCAGTTTCCAGCGGGAGTCGACAGATACGCAGTATTTT; cdr3_aa: CASSFQRESTDTQYF
clone_size: NA; v_call: TRBV18; j_call: TRBJ2-3; d_call: NA; cdr3_nt: TGTGCCAGCTCCAAACAGACTGGCAGCCCTTTTCCCAGAGATACGCAGTATTTT; cdr3_aa: CASSKQTGSPFPRDTQYF
clone_size: few; v_call: TRBV29-1; j_call: TRBJ2-1; d_call: NA; cdr3_nt: TGCAGCGTTGGTGGAGGGTACAATGAGCAGTTCTTC; cdr3_aa: CSVGGGYNEQFF
clone_size: NA; v_call: TRBV19; j_call: TRBJ2-7; d_call: NA; cdr3_nt: TGTGCCAGTAGTATACTTATAAACCGGGACAAGATTGTTTACGAGCAGTACTTC; cdr3_aa: CASSILINRDKIVYEQYF
clone_size: many; v_call: TRBV6-1; j_call: TRBJ1-1; d_call: TRBD1; cdr3_nt: TGTGCCAGCACCTCTCTACCGACAGGGTACACTGAAGCTTTCTTT; cdr3_aa: CASTSLPTGYTEAFF
clone_size: many; v_call: TRBV27; j_call: TRBJ2-7; d_call: NA; cdr3_nt: TGTGCCAGCAGTCTTATTGGTAGGAGGAGCGAGCAGTACTTC; cdr3_aa: CASSLIGRRSEQYF
clone_size: many; v_call: TRBV11-3; j_call: TRBJ2-5; d_call: NA; cdr3_nt: TGTGCCAGCAGCTGGGTCTTCGGAGAGACCCAGTACTTC; cdr3_aa: CASSWVFGETQYF
clone_size: few; v_call: TRBV4-2; j_call: TRBJ2-5; d_call: TRBD1; cdr3_nt: TGTGCCAGCAGCCAACAAATCGGTGGGACAGGGCAAGAGACCCAGTACTTC; cdr3_aa: CASSQQIGGTGQETQYF
clone_size: NA; v_call: TRBV7-3; j_call: TRBJ1-4; d_call: TRBD1; cdr3_nt: TGTGCCAGCAGCCCAAGACAGGGCCAGCAACTGTTTTTT; cdr3_aa: CASSPRQGQQLFF
clone_size: many; v_call: TRBV29-1; j_call: TRBJ2-7; d_call: TRBD2; cdr3_nt: TGCAGCGCCCTGGGGAGGGGACTAGCGGGAGAGTTCCACGAGCAGTACTTC; cdr3_aa: CSALGRGLAGEFHEQYF
clone_size: few; v_call: TRBV7-3; j_call: TRBJ1-2; d_call: NA; cdr3_nt: TGTGCCAGCAGCTTAAGACACTATGGCTACACCTTC; cdr3_aa: CASSLRHYGYTF
clone_size: NA; v_call: TRBV4-2; j_call: TRBJ1-4; d_call: NA; cdr3_nt: TGTGCCAGCAGCCAAGTAATTAACGAAAAACTGTTTTTT; cdr3_aa: CASSQVINEKLFF
clone_size: few; v_call: TRBV7-2; j_call: TRBJ1-4; d_call: NA; cdr3_nt: TGTGCCAGCAGCTTAAAAAGGGGACGGGATGAAAAACTGTTTTTT; cdr3_aa: CASSLKRGRDEKLFF
clone_size: once; v_call: TRBV14; j_call: TRBJ2-7; d_call: TRBD2; cdr3_nt: TGTGCCAGCAGCCAAGATGAGAACGGGAGGGCCTACGAGCAGTACTTC; cdr3_aa: CASSQDENGRAYEQYF
clone_size: many; v_call: TRBV12-3/TRBV12-4; j_call: TRBJ1-1; d_call: NA; cdr3_nt: TGTGCCAGCAGTTTACTGGCCAGGGGCACTGAAGCTTTCTTT; cdr3_aa: CASSLLARGTEAFF
clone_size: few; v_call: TRBV5-5; j_call: TRBJ1-5; d_call: TRBD1; cdr3_nt: TGTGCCAGCAGCTCTTCAGGACAGGGGACGAGTACGAATCAGCCCCAGCATTTT; cdr3_aa: CASSSSGQGTSTNQPQHF
clone_size: many; v_call: TRBV6-2/TRBV6-3; j_call: TRBJ2-7; d_call: NA; cdr3_nt: TGTGCCAGCAGTTACAGGACGGCCGAGCAGTACTTC; cdr3_aa: CASSYRTAEQYF
clone_size: NA; v_call: TRBV5-6; j_call: TRBJ1-2; d_call: NA; cdr3_nt: TGTGCCAGCAGCTTTTACGATGGCTACACCTTC; cdr3_aa: CASSFYDGYTF
clone_size: many; v_call: TRBV15; j_call: TRBJ1-3; d_call: NA; cdr3_nt: TGTGCCACCAGGGGGACCGGTGGAAACACCATATATTTT; cdr3_aa: CATRGTGGNTIYF
clone_size: many; v_call: TRBV2; j_call: TRBJ1-2; d_call: NA; cdr3_nt: TGTGCCAGCAGGCAGGGATCTGGTGGCTACACCTTC; cdr3_aa: CASRQGSGGYTF
clone_size: NA; v_call: TRBV27; j_call: TRBJ2-3; d_call: TRBD2; cdr3_nt: TGTGCCAGCAGTTCCTGGACTAGCGGAAACACAGATACGCAGTATTTT; cdr3_aa: CASSSWTSGNTDTQYF
clone_size: NA; v_call: TRBV29-1; j_call: TRBJ2-7; d_call: TRBD2; cdr3_nt: TGCAGCGCCCCGTGGGGCGGGAGCTCCTACGAGCAGTACTTC; cdr3_aa: CSAPWGGSSYEQYF
clone_size: few; v_call: TRBV7-2; j_call: TRBJ2-1; d_call: TRBD2; cdr3_nt: TGTGCCAGCAGCTCCCGAGGACTAGCGGGAGTTATCAGCTCCTACAATGAGCAGTTCTTC; cdr3_aa: CASSSRGLAGVISSYNEQFF
clone_size: many; v_call: TRBV30; j_call: TRBJ1-2; d_call: TRBD1; cdr3_nt: TGTGCCTGGAGGGAGCAGGGGGTTTACTATGGCTACACCTTC; cdr3_aa: CAWREQGVYYGYTF